This T cell receptor (beta chain) derives from a study of shared clonotypes between healthy human individuals. Turning to the study itself: Each donor's CD4 naive and CD4 memory cells filled three plates apiece, CD8 naive two, and CD8 memory one.

CD45RO-negative cells were positively selected for CCR7, leaving out terminally differentiated effector memory CD45RA+ cells. A word on this clone: Its target is not known. Other DNA sequences in this sample translate to the same CDR3.

The repertoire was sequenced with immunoSEQ multiplex PCR; TCRdb's copy has only in-frame clones and lacks some. This sample has 2 million or so clones, with about 95% found just once. Study outcomes and limitations: Naive subsets, compared against memory subsets, generally had larger estimated richness values. It was expected that sequencing depth would affect clonotype sharing among donors.

The receptor was isolated from a man aged 18 to 30 in good health. The sample comprised naive CD8+ T cells sorted from blood.

CDR3 bases: TGTGCCAGCAGCTTCCTCGCCAATGAGCAGTTCTTC. It specifies CASSFLANEQFF. The V and J genes are TRBV7-9 and TRBJ2-1; D is unclear. From germline, CDR1 is SEHNR and CDR2 FQNEAQ (reference sequence). The length of the CDR3 is 12 residues. The V gene lost 3 bases and the J gene lost 6 bases, with 6 bases spanning the gap.